Following are 21 T cell receptor beta chains from one sample sequenced in a study of blood T cell repertoires in COVID-19. Clones were sequenced by immunoSEQ multiplex PCR, and TCRdb holds only the in-frame ones, with some missing. The repertoire holds 250,000 or so clones, approximately 83% seen once, with about 3.8% in the top ten. Sample: PBMCs or T cells enriched from blood (not recorded which). The receptors stem from a woman in her thirties or forties who had been exposed to COVID-19.

This clone was observed once. The rearrangement uses TRBV7-2 and TRBJ2-3, with a tentative D call TRBD2 (5 bases). Germline V gene data show CDR1 as SGHTA and CDR2 as FQGNSA. V lost 6 bases and J lost 7, with 17 bases in between. CDR3 length: 14 residues. Here the CDR3 DNA reads TGTGCCAGCAGTCCCGTAAGCGGAGATAATACGCAGTATTTT. Translation gives CASSPVSGDNTQYF. Filled out from reference TRBV7-2 and TRBJ2-3, the complete variable domain reads GAGVSQSPSNKVTEKGKDVELRCDPISGHTALYWYRQSLGQGLEFLIYFQGNSAPDKSGLPSDRFSAERTGGSVSTLTIQRTQQEDSAVYLCASSPVSGDNTQYFGPGTRLTVL.

The chain carries TRBV7-2 and TRBJ2-1, with TRBD1 identical over 10 bases. The CDR3 has 15 residues. CDR1 is SGHTA, CDR2 FQGNSA, per germline. With V trimmed by 6 bases and J by 7 bases, 9 bases remained unmatched. In DNA, the CDR3 is TGTGCCAGCAGTGGGGGACAGGGGCTTGGGAATGAGCAGTTCTTC. Its protein product is CASSGGQGLGNEQFF.

This clone was detected once. This rearrangement joins TRBV12-1 to TRBJ2-2; the listed D gene, TRBD2, was not tested against the DNA. TRBV12-1 is a documented pseudogene. This CDR3 has 15 residues. The CDR3: CASIFCGGALGELFF. As DNA, the CDR3 is TGTGCCAGCATTTTTTGCGGGGGGGCTCTCGGGGAGCTGTTTTTT.

The chain couples TRBV7-3 to TRBJ2-1; TRBD2 matches at 12 bases. The J segment lost 7 bases and the V segment lost 4 bases, leaving 11 bases of the junction unmatched. CDR3 length: 17 amino acids. Germline lookup yields CDR1 SGHTA and CDR2 FQGTGA. In DNA form, the CDR3 reads TGTGCCAGCAGCTCTGCCTTTCTAGCGGGGGGGCTGAATGAGCAGTTCTTC. Its translation: CASSSAFLAGGLNEQFF.

The chain has TRBV28 and TRBJ1-2, with TRBD1 as a possible D gene (5 bases). V dropped 5 bases and J dropped 10 bases, with 14 bases sitting between them. Germline V gene lookup returns CDR1 MDHEN and CDR2 SYDVKM. This CDR3 comprises 12 residues. CDR3 DNA: TGTGCCAGCAGTGGGGCCGGGGGGACCTACACCTTC. It is translated as CASSGAGGTYTF.

J is TRBJ1-6 and V is TRBV3-1 (or the pseudogene TRBV3-2); D is uncertain. The length of the CDR3 is 12 residues. The V end lost 2 bases, the J end lost 8 bases, and 4 bases lay between the germline ends. Germline CDR1 and CDR2: LGHDT and YNNKEL (reference sequence). CDR3 DNA: TGTGCCAGCAGCCAAAGCGATTCACCCCTCCACTTT. Protein product: CASSQSDSPLHF.

The chain is built from TRBV4-1 and TRBJ1-6; perhaps TRBD1 as D (5 bases). The CDR3 totals 15 residues. Looked up from germline, CDR1 is MGHRA and CDR2 is YSYEKL. V gave up 3 bases and J gave up 5 bases, with 11 bases separating them. CDR3 region: CASSQGGGDNSPLHF. The CDR3 nucleotides read TGCGCCAGCAGCCAGGGGGGGGGAGATAATTCACCCCTCCACTTT.

V and J are TRBV7-2 and TRBJ2-3, with D possibly matching TRBD2 (6 bases). Germline CDR1 SGHTA, CDR2 FQGNSA. The V end lost 5 bases, the J end lost 1 base, and 16 bases lay between the germline ends. This CDR3 is built from 16 residues. The DNA of the CDR3 is TGTGCCAGCAGCGCCGGCGGGGACTGGGGCACAGATACGCAGTATTTT. This codes for CASSAGGDWGTDTQYF.

V is TRBV13 and J is TRBJ2-5; TRBD1 matches 10 bases. The V and J ends lost 5 bases and 3 bases, in that order; junction bases with no gene match: 3. Germline CDR1 PRHDT, CDR2 FYEKMQ (reference sequence). CDR3 length equals 14 residues. CDR3 DNA sequence: TGTGCCAGCAGCCGACAGGGGGCGGAAGAGACCCAGTACTTC. This translates into CASSRQGAEETQYF.

This clone was found once. V and J are TRBV4-3 and TRBJ2-1; weak D call: TRBD2 (5 bases). This CDR3 is 13 amino acids long. Trimming took 1 base from V and 10 from J, leaving 11 bases between them. Germline values: CDR1 LGHNA, CDR2 YSLEER. The CDR3: CASSQGTLREQFF. In DNA form, the CDR3 reads TGCGCCAGCAGCCAAGGGACTCTGAGGGAGCAGTTCTTC.

This chain uses TRBV4-3 with TRBJ2-1; 13 bases fit TRBD2. This CDR3 is 16 amino acids long. J was trimmed by 7 bases and V by 0 bases; bases with no gene match: 3. Per germline, CDR1 LGHNA and CDR2 YSLEER. The CDR3 spells CASSQDMTSGGNEQFF. CDR3 nucleotide sequence: TGCGCCAGCAGCCAAGATATGACTAGCGGGGGGAATGAGCAGTTCTTC.

The chain couples TRBV4-3 to TRBJ2-7; D may be TRBD1 (5 bases). This CDR3 has 15 amino acids. Germline CDR1 and CDR2: LGHNA and YSLEER. Trimming pared 1 base from V and 1 base from J, leaving 11 bases between. CDR3 region: CASSQGAGRSYEQYF. The DNA of the CDR3 is TGCGCCAGCAGCCAAGGGGCAGGGCGATCCTACGAGCAGTACTTC.

In this sample, this clone turned up a few times. The junction departs from germline at one end; a sequencing error may be responsible. The chain couples TRBV27 to TRBJ1-2; D is unclear. Looked up from germline, CDR1 is MNHEY and CDR2 is SMNVEV (reference sequence). CDR3 length: 15 residues. CDR3: CASSFAPVGGYPASF. Written as DNA, the CDR3 is TGTGCCAGCAGTTTCGCCCCGGTGGGAGGCTACCCAGCCAGCTTC.

V usage is TRBV6-1 and J usage is TRBJ2-2; 10 nucleotides align to TRBD2. Unmatched junction bases numbered 7, after V lost 3 bases and J lost 3 bases. The CDR3 covers 17 residues. Looked up from germline, CDR1 is MNHNS and CDR2 is SASEGT. In DNA, the CDR3 is TGTGCCAGCAGTGAGGCTAGCGGGGGTCAATACACCGGGGAGCTGTTTTTT. Protein: CASSEASGGQYTGELFF.

The chain joins TRBV7-3 to TRBJ1-5; D possibly corresponds to TRBD1 (5 bases). V was shortened by 5 bases and J by 5 bases, with 10 bases between the two germline ends. Germline CDR1 SGHTA, CDR2 FQGTGA. The CDR3 spans 13 residues. This CDR3 is CASSEQVDQPQHF. The CDR3 DNA is TGTGCCAGCAGCGAACAGGTGGATCAGCCCCAGCATTTT.

V usage is TRBV2 and J usage is TRBJ1-1, with D tentatively TRBD1 (5 bases). This CDR3 has 14 amino acids. V lost 1 base to trimming and J lost 0 bases, with 6 bases between them. Per the germline V gene, CDR1 is SNHLY and CDR2 is FYNNEI. DNA of the CDR3: TGTGCCAGCAGTGAAGGACAGCTGAACACTGAAGCTTTCTTT. As protein: CASSEGQLNTEAFF.

The CDR3 DNA reads as TGCAGTGCTAGTGACAACGAGGGCTACACCTTC. Protein: CSASDNEGYTF. V usage is TRBV20-1 and J usage is TRBJ1-2, with no clear D. In germline, CDR1 is DFQATT, CDR2 SNEGSKA (reference sequence). V lost 3 bases and J lost 8, with 10 bases in between. The CDR3 totals 11 residues.

V gene TRBV7-8 combines with J gene TRBJ1-6, with 11 positions matching TRBD1. CDR3 length: 14 amino acids. Germline values: CDR1 SGHVS, CDR2 FQNEAQ. The ends lost 4 bases at V and 9 bases at J; junction bases unmatched: 2. CDR3 region: CASSSGTGGSPLHF. The CDR3 coding sequence is TGTGCCAGCAGCTCCGGGACAGGGGGTTCACCCCTCCACTTT.

The chain has TRBV21-1 and TRBJ1-3. TRBV21-1 represents a pseudogene. The CDR3 consists of 16 residues. The CDR3 DNA follows: TGTGCCAGCAGCAAAGGGGAAATCGAGGGTCGAAACACCATATATTTT. This gives the protein CASSKGEIEGRNTIYF.

This chain links TRBV9 with TRBJ1-2; D not certain. V was shortened by 4 bases and J by 4 bases, with 17 bases between the two germline ends. The CDR3 spans 15 residues. Germline CDR1 and CDR2: SGDLS and YYNGEE. CDR3 sequence reads: CASSPSPDGSYGYTF. CDR3 coding DNA: TGTGCCAGCAGCCCCTCCCCGGACGGGAGCTATGGCTACACCTTC.

The V gene is TRBV7-8, the J gene TRBJ2-2, with D possibly TRBD1 on 5 matching bases. From germline, CDR1 is SGHVS and CDR2 FQNEAQ. Deletions cut 2 bases from V and 3 bases from J, with 16 bases between. This CDR3 has 17 residues. The CDR3 region has the DNA TGTGCCAGCAGCTTACCTCGACAGACCCCAGACACCGGGGAGCTGTTTTTT. Translation gives CASSLPRQTPDTGELFF.